The next 21 T cell receptor beta chains were all read from a single sample in a study of T cell changes during pregnancy in multiple sclerosis. Method: immunoSEQ multiplex PCR; TCRdb's copy keeps in-frame clones and lacks some. Here the sample spans fewer than 65,000 clones, about 89% being singletons. The source material was CD4+ T cells from peripheral blood mononuclear cells, sampled in the first trimester of pregnancy. The receptor set was obtained from a female donor with multiple sclerosis, enrolled in a pregnancy study.

This sequence joins TRBV9 and TRBJ2-2, with 9 bases aligning to TRBD2. This CDR3 is built from 17 residues. The V gene end was trimmed by 0 bases and the J gene end by 8 bases; junction bases not matched to a gene: 11. CDR1 and CDR2 from the germline V gene are SGDLS and YYNGEE. The CDR3 sequence: CASSVEGSGGSRGELFF. The CDR3 DNA sequence: TGTGCCAGCAGCGTAGAGGGAAGCGGGGGGTCCCGAGGGGAGCTGTTTTTT.

The chain couples TRBV11-3 to TRBJ1-3, with D unclear. Germline CDR1 is SGHNT and CDR2 is YENEEA. V lost 3 bases and J lost 4, with 7 bases in between. This CDR3 comprises 13 residues. The CDR3 loop reads CASSLAVGNTIYF. In nucleotides, the CDR3 is TGTGCCAGCAGCTTGGCGGTCGGAAACACCATATATTTT.

This chain links TRBV2 with TRBJ1-1, with 7 bases lining up with TRBD1. Germline CDR1 and CDR2: SNHLY and FYNNEI. The CDR3 sequence is 14 residues long. Losses at the gene ends were 4 bases for V and 4 bases for J; bases not matched to a gene: 6. The chain's CDR3 is CASSGQGRVTEAFF. For the CDR3, the DNA is TGTGCCAGCAGTGGACAGGGCAGGGTCACTGAAGCTTTCTTT.

This chain uses TRBV15 with TRBJ1-2; 7 bases agree with TRBD1. The CDR3 runs 14 residues. Trimming at V came to 3 bases and at J to 3 bases, leaving 4 bases not matched to a gene. Per the germline V gene, CDR1 is LNHNV and CDR2 is YYDKDF (reference sequence). The CDR3 DNA reads TGTGCCACCAGCAGGGGGGGACAGCACTATGGCTACACCTTC. Its translation: CATSRGGQHYGYTF.

This clone occurred once. The chain uses TRBV2 and TRBJ2-5; 12 bases are a match to TRBD2. The CDR3 is made up of 15 amino acids. V trimming: 8 bases; J trimming: 2 bases; junction bases outside the gene matches: 6. The germline gives CDR1 SNHLY, CDR2 FYNNEI. The CDR3 spells CASLLAGGGQETQYF. The CDR3 bases are TGTGCCAGCCTACTAGCGGGGGGTGGGCAAGAGACCCAGTACTTC.

The chain carries TRBV7-9 and TRBJ2-2, with 11 bases matching TRBD2. Germline-derived CDR1 and CDR2 are SEHNR and FQNEAQ (reference sequence). V shed 0 bases, J shed 4 bases, and the junction held 4 bases outside the gene matches. The CDR3 consists of 17 residues. The CDR3 region has the DNA TGTGCCAGCAGCTTAGCGTCCCTAGCGGGGGGCACCGGGGAGCTGTTTTTT. It yields the protein CASSLASLAGGTGELFF.

The V and J genes are TRBV9 and TRBJ2-2; 10 bases align to TRBD2. Germline loops: CDR1 SGDLS, CDR2 YYNGEE. CDR3 size: 15 residues. J lost 4 bases, V lost 4 bases, and 4 bases had no gene match. CDR3 nucleotides: TGTGCCAGCAGCCGCGAGCGGGGGGGCACCGGGGAGCTGTTTTTT. Amino acid sequence: CASSRERGGTGELFF.

The chain employs TRBV5-6 and TRBJ2-3; D gene uncertain. This CDR3 contains 10 residues. Germline values: CDR1 SGHDT, CDR2 YYEEEE. The V gene lost 0 bases and the J gene lost 12 bases, with 5 bases spanning the gap. CDR3 DNA sequence: TGTGCCAGCAGCTTGGGGCCTCAGTATTTT. It codes for CASSLGPQYF.

The chain carries TRBV5-6 and TRBJ2-5; perhaps TRBD1 as D (5 bases). The J call may be incorrect, as the DNA end agrees better with TRBJ2-7. Germline V lookup: CDR1 SGHDT, CDR2 YYEEEE. The CDR3 covers 15 residues. The CDR3 DNA follows: TGTGCCAGCAGCTTGGAATTCCGCAGGGTGGGCGAGCAGTACTTC. Its protein is CASSLEFRRVGEQYF.

This chain links TRBV9 with TRBJ1-2; a possible D gene is TRBD1 (6 bases). The germline V gene encodes CDR1 SGDLS and CDR2 YYNGEE. This CDR3 is 14 amino acids long. V gave up 0 bases and J gave up 4 bases, with 10 bases separating them. CDR3 DNA sequence: TGTGCCAGCAGCGTAGCTGGGACAAGCTATGGCTACACCTTC. It is translated as CASSVAGTSYGYTF.

The gene calls are TRBV6-6 and TRBJ1-4; D gene uncertain. The CDR3 is made up of 16 amino acids. Germline V gene lookup returns CDR1 MNHNY and CDR2 SVGAGI (reference sequence). V was trimmed by 0 bases and J by 0 bases, leaving 8 bases between them. The CDR3 reads CASSYSNGATNEKLFF. CDR3 coding DNA: TGTGCCAGCAGTTACTCGAACGGAGCAACTAATGAAAAACTGTTTTTT.

This chain links TRBV2 with TRBJ2-7; D might be TRBD2 (6 bases). CDR3 length: 15 amino acids. Per the germline V gene, CDR1 is SNHLY and CDR2 is FYNNEI. V lost 5 bases and J 1 base, leaving 15 bases between the germline ends. This CDR3 reads CASSTVADASYEQYF. In DNA, the CDR3 is TGTGCCAGCAGTACAGTAGCGGATGCTTCCTACGAGCAGTACTTC.

The chain carries TRBV6-6 and TRBJ1-2, with TRBD1 matching 9 bases. V lost 6 bases to trimming and J lost 8 bases; unmatched junction nucleotides: 7. The germline V gene encodes CDR1 MNHNY and CDR2 SVGAGI (reference sequence). The CDR3 contains 13 residues. Written as DNA, the CDR3 is TGTGCCAGCAGCCGTACAGGGGGCTGGGGCTACACCTTC. This encodes CASSRTGGWGYTF.

Regarding this clone: Other DNA sequences in the sample encode the same CDR3. The V and J genes are TRBV19 and TRBJ1-4; D unresolved. V shed 6 bases and J shed 5 bases, with 10 bases lying between them. Germline lookup yields CDR1 LNHDA and CDR2 SQIVND (reference sequence). The CDR3 has 13 amino acids. In DNA, the CDR3 is TGTGCCAGTAGAGGACTGTTAAATGAAAAACTGTTTTTT. Translated, it gives CASRGLLNEKLFF.

V and J are TRBV6-1 and TRBJ2-1; the D gene is possibly TRBD2 (6 bases). V was pared by 6 bases and J by 2 bases, with 11 bases between. Germline V CDR1 and CDR2: MNHNS, SASEGT. The CDR3 runs 14 residues. CDR3: CASRGLQTYNEQFF. CDR3 coding DNA: TGTGCCAGCAGGGGACTGCAAACCTACAATGAGCAGTTCTTC.

The V gene is TRBV7-3, the J gene TRBJ2-2; 7 positions agree with TRBD1. J gave up 0 bases and V 5 bases, and 3 bases lay outside the gene matches. This CDR3 region has 15 residues. Germline values: CDR1 SGHTA, CDR2 FQGTGA. Written as DNA, the CDR3 is TGTGCCAGCAGCCGAGGGGGCACGAACACCGGGGAGCTGTTTTTT. Protein product: CASSRGGTNTGELFF.

The V gene is TRBV18, the J gene TRBJ2-2; 7 bases line up with TRBD1. J gave up 5 bases and V 6 bases, and 3 bases lay outside the gene matches. Germline loops: CDR1 KGHSH, CDR2 LQKENI. The CDR3 is made up of 13 amino acids. The CDR3 sequence is CASSPRGTGELFF. The CDR3 nucleotides read TGTGCCAGCTCCCCCAGGGGGACCGGGGAGCTGTTTTTT.

This chain connects TRBV5-4 to TRBJ2-5; 7 bases align to TRBD1. J lost 5 bases, V lost 0 bases, and 4 bases had no gene match. Germline values: CDR1 SGHNT, CDR2 YYREEE (reference sequence). The CDR3 covers 14 residues. CDR3 coding DNA: TGTGCCAGCAGCTTGGCCGGGACAGAGGAGACCCAGTACTTC. It yields the protein CASSLAGTEETQYF.

The CDR3 spells CASSRQGKGEKLFF. As DNA, the CDR3 is TGTGCCAGCAGCCGACAGGGTAAAGGTGAAAAACTGTTTTTT. The chain combines TRBV6-5 with TRBJ1-4, with 7 bases lining up with TRBD1. Germline lookup yields CDR1 MNHEY and CDR2 SVGAGI. The CDR3 is 14 amino acids. V lost 6 bases and J lost 7; bases outside the gene matches: 8.

The chain joins TRBV6-6 to TRBJ1-6, with TRBD1 matching 8 bases. This CDR3 region has 15 residues. Germline values: CDR1 MNHNY, CDR2 SVGAGI (reference sequence). The V gene end was trimmed by 0 bases and the J gene end by 10 bases; junction bases not matched to a gene: 5. CDR3 nucleotide sequence: TGTGCCAGCAGTTACTCCACAGGGGGTGAATCACCCCTCCACTTT. The encoded protein is CASSYSTGGESPLHF.

The V gene is TRBV2, the J gene TRBJ2-7, with 8 bases lining up with TRBD1. CDR1 and CDR2 (germline): SNHLY, FYNNEI. V was pared by 6 bases and J by 2 bases, with 6 bases of the junction left unmatched. The CDR3 loop spans 14 amino acids. CDR3 coding DNA: TGTGCCAGCAGAGGACAGGGTGGCCCCTACGAGCAGTACTTC. This translates into CASRGQGGPYEQYF.